What follows are 17 T cell receptor beta chains derived from one specimen sequenced in a study of naive and memory T cell subsets. Two oligonucleotides, mixed equimolar, formed the beta constant-region primer covering TRBC1 and TRBC2. The ligated cDNA underwent four PCR rounds using SP2 and nested alpha and beta constant-region primers. MiXCR, applied by TCRdb to the UMI-ligation and nested PCR reads, yields one record per CDR3 protein. The sample includes 130,000 or so distinct CDR3 sequences, 36% of them seen just once. The specimen was central memory CD4+ T cells from blood. These receptors were taken from a human donor in good health.

This clonotype was seen ten or more times. The chain uses TRBV24-1 and TRBJ2-3, with D possibly TRBD1 on 6 matching bases. Germline V gene lookup returns CDR1 KGHDR and CDR2 SFDVKD. The CDR3 sequence is 16 residues long. The germline V and J ends were trimmed by 5 bases and 2 bases, with 16 bases remaining between them. This CDR3 is CATSGGGRKITDTQYF. CDR3 nucleotides: TGTGCCACCAGTGGAGGGGGACGGAAAATCACAGATACGCAGTATTTT.

J is TRBJ2-3 and V is TRBV9; D might be TRBD2 (5 bases). Trimming cost V 0 bases and J 5 bases, with 19 bases left between them. Germline V gene lookup returns CDR1 SGDLS and CDR2 YYNGEE. The CDR3 loop spans 17 amino acids. The CDR3 region is CASSVEGRGRIKDTQYF. Here the CDR3 DNA reads TGTGCCAGCAGCGTAGAAGGTAGAGGGCGTATTAAAGATACGCAGTATTTT. Complete variable domain (other parts from reference TRBV9 and TRBJ2-3): DSGVTQTPKHLITATGQRVTLRCSPRSGDLSVYWYQQSLDQGLQFLIQYYNGEERAKGNILERFSAQQFPDLHSELNLSSLELGDSALYFCASSVEGRGRIKDTQYFGPGTRLTVL.

In its sample, this clonotype was seen a few times. This rearrangement joins TRBV20-1 to TRBJ2-1; 10 bases map to TRBD2. The CDR3 has 15 amino acids. V dropped 2 bases and J dropped 8; count of bases not matched to a gene: 9. Germline lookup yields CDR1 DFQATT and CDR2 SNEGSKA (reference sequence). CDR3 bases: TGCAGTGCTAGATCGTCTAGCGGGAGAAATTATGAGCAGTTCTTC. Encoded protein: CSARSSSGRNYEQFF.

This clonotype was seen only once. The chain couples TRBV10-3 to TRBJ1-1; no clear D gene. The germline gives CDR1 ENHRY, CDR2 SYGVKD. V was cut by 6 bases and J by 5 bases, with 10 bases left in between. This CDR3 spans 12 amino acids. In nucleotides, the CDR3 is TGTGCCATCAGCCTTAAGGGAACTGAAGCTTTCTTT. Translation: CAISLKGTEAFF.

The chain is built from TRBV5-5 and TRBJ1-1; the match to TRBD1 covers 7 bases. This CDR3 is built from 12 residues. Germline CDR1 and CDR2: SGHKS and YYEKEE (reference sequence). V lost 0 bases, J lost 8 bases, and 1 base stayed unmatched. This chain's CDR3 is CASSLGDREAFF. The CDR3 bases are TGTGCCAGCAGCTTGGGGGACAGAGAAGCTTTCTTT.

Many counts were recorded for this clonotype. The chain combines TRBV5-5 with TRBJ2-1, with TRBD2 identical over 11 bases. The germline V gene has CDR1 SGHKS and CDR2 YYEKEE (reference sequence). V trimming: 4 bases; J trimming: 5 bases; junction bases outside the gene matches: 5. This CDR3 spans 15 amino acids. The DNA for the CDR3 is TGTGCCAGCAGCCAGGGACTAGCGGCAAACAATGAGCAGTTCTTC. It translates to CASSQGLAANNEQFF.

This sequence joins TRBV28 and TRBJ1-4, with 10 nucleotides matching TRBD1. J was trimmed by 0 bases and V by 5 bases; bases with no gene match: 9. CDR3 length: 18 residues. Germline V CDR1 and CDR2: MDHEN, SYDVKM. The CDR3 coding sequence is TGTGCCAGCAGTCTTGACAGGGGGCGCCGGGCAACTAATGAAAAACTGTTTTTT. This gives the protein CASSLDRGRRATNEKLFF.

This clonotype was picked up many times. The rearrangement links TRBV7-8 to TRBJ2-5; TRBD2 aligns across 7 bases. The V and J ends lost 5 bases and 2 bases, in that order; junction bases with no gene match: 8. The CDR3 sequence is 15 residues long. CDR1 is SGHVS, CDR2 FQNEAQ, per germline. The CDR3 region is CASSRGRAGQETQYF. CDR3 bases: TGTGCCAGCAGCCGCGGTCGAGCGGGACAAGAGACCCAGTACTTC.

The rearrangement uses TRBV4-1 and TRBJ1-1; D perhaps matches TRBD1 (5 bases). The V end lost 4 bases, the J end lost 2 bases, and 14 bases lay between the germline ends. The germline CDR1 and CDR2 sequences are MGHRA and YSYEKL. The CDR3 is made up of 15 amino acids. The DNA of the CDR3 is TGCGCCAGCAGCCGATCAGACAGAGCTAACACTGAAGCTTTCTTT. As protein: CASSRSDRANTEAFF.

This rearrangement joins TRBV29-1 to TRBJ2-5; D might be TRBD1 (5 bases). Deletions cut 7 bases from V and 7 bases from J, with 13 bases between. This CDR3 region has 11 residues. The germline gives CDR1 SQVTM, CDR2 ANQGSEA. The CDR3 sequence: CSAIQGATQYF. The CDR3 DNA is TGCAGCGCCATCCAAGGGGCGACCCAGTACTTC.

The genes are TRBV30 and TRBJ1-6; D is unclear. The CDR3 totals 14 residues. V shed 1 base and J shed 8 bases, with 12 bases lying between them. Germline assignment: CDR1 GTSNPN and CDR2 SVGIG (reference sequence). In nucleotides, the CDR3 is TGTGCCTGGAGTGAGGGTAGAACCTATTCACCCCTCCACTTT. This encodes CAWSEGRTYSPLHF.

The chain has TRBV6-1 and TRBJ2-5, with 13 bases fitting TRBD2. The CDR3 contains 13 residues. J lost 5 bases, V lost 6 bases, and 0 bases had no gene match. The V gene's germline CDR1 is MNHNS and CDR2 SASEGT. The CDR3 is CASRTSGRETQYF. CDR3 nucleotide sequence: TGTGCCAGCAGGACTAGCGGGAGGGAGACCCAGTACTTC.

This clonotype was seen a few times. The chain couples TRBV5-4 to TRBJ1-2; maybe TRBD1 (6 bases). Trimming stripped 3 bases from V and 0 bases from J, with 9 bases between. CDR3 length equals 14 residues. CDR1 and CDR2 (germline): SGHNT, YYREEE (reference sequence). CDR3 nucleotide sequence: TGTGCCAGCAGCTATCAGGGGACTAACTATGGCTACACCTTC. This codes for CASSYQGTNYGYTF.

Here the CDR3 reads CASSLYRDKNTEAFF. In nucleotides, the CDR3 is TGTGCCAGCAGCTTATACAGGGACAAGAACACTGAAGCTTTCTTT. The gene calls are TRBV7-6 and TRBJ1-1; a possible D gene is TRBD1 (6 bases). This CDR3 is 15 amino acids long. The germline V and J ends were trimmed by 2 bases and 1 base, with 11 bases remaining between them. Germline V CDR1 and CDR2: SGHVS, FNYEAQ.

This clonotype was counted only a few times. The chain joins TRBV28 to TRBJ2-3, with 8 bases lining up with TRBD2. The junction had 10 bases not matched to a gene; V was cut back by 9 bases and J by 2 bases. The CDR3 runs 15 residues. CDR1 MDHEN and CDR2 SYDVKM come from the germline V gene. DNA for the CDR3: TGTGCCAGTAGCGGGGCGGGGGGCCACACAGATACGCAGTATTTT. It encodes CASSGAGGHTDTQYF.

This clonotype was seen only a few times. The rearrangement joins TRBV7-6 to TRBJ2-1; D is unresolved. The germline V gene encodes CDR1 SGHVS and CDR2 FNYEAQ. The CDR3 is 11 residues long. Trimming took off 0 bases at V and 9 bases at J, with 3 bases between the two ends. CDR3 in DNA: TGTGCCAGCAGCTTAGCAACTGAGCAGTTCTTC. This codes for CASSLATEQFF.

The chain uses TRBV27 and TRBJ2-7; D tentatively fits TRBD1 or TRBD2 (6 bases each). The CDR3 sequence is 15 residues long. The V end lost 6 bases, the J end lost 2 bases, and 17 bases lay between the germline ends. Germline V gene sequence: CDR1 MNHEY, CDR2 SMNVEV (reference sequence). CDR3 DNA sequence: TGTGCCAGCAGCCGGGGGCCCATTATAGCCTACGAGCAGTACTTC. Protein product: CASSRGPIIAYEQYF.